This entry concerns a single T cell receptor (beta chain). V lost 6 bases and J 6 bases, leaving 21 bases between the germline ends. The CDR3 loop spans 15 amino acids. Germline CDR1 reads SQVTM; CDR2 reads ANQGSEA. This entry comes from a study of blood T cell repertoires in COVID-19. Here immunoSEQ multiplex PCR was the method, and the copy in TCRdb shows in-frame clones only, minus some. The table records about 390,000 clones, more than 75% of them present only once. Recovery among Cohort 3 donors was established by two negative PCRs, clearance, or symptom resolution. The receptor's source is a woman aged 45-65 years who had recovered from COVID-19. The V and J genes are TRBV29-1 and TRBJ2-1, with unresolved D. The sample comprised PBMCs or T cells enriched from blood (not recorded which). The CDR3 DNA sequence: TGCAGCGTCACAGTCCGCCAGACCTTAGGCAATGAGCAGTTCTTC. It specifies CSVTVRQTLGNEQFF.